These 5 T cell receptor beta chains were all obtained from the same sample, sequenced in a study of blood T cell repertoires in COVID-19. The method was immunoSEQ multiplex PCR; TCRdb's version includes in-frame clones alone and lacks a portion of them. The data show about 480,000 clones, around nine tenths seen once. Sequencing used PBMCs or T cells enriched from blood (not recorded which). The receptors were gathered from a woman between 55 and 75 years old who had recovered from COVID-19.

In its sample, this clone was seen once. The genes are TRBV6-5 and TRBJ1-2; maybe TRBD1 (6 bases). The germline V gene encodes CDR1 MNHEY and CDR2 SVGAGI. The CDR3 loop spans 13 amino acids. V shed 5 bases and J shed 4 bases, with 11 bases lying between them. The chain's CDR3 is CASSPGHTYGYTF. In DNA, the CDR3 is TGTGCCAGCAGTCCGGGACACACCTATGGCTACACCTTC.

This rearrangement joins TRBV19 to TRBJ1-1; TRBD1 matches at 7 bases. Germline lookup yields CDR1 LNHDA and CDR2 SQIVND (reference sequence). The CDR3 loop spans 14 amino acids. V was clipped by 5 bases and J by 2 bases; unmatched bases: 5. CDR3 protein: CASSQGQTNTEAFF. DNA of the CDR3: TGTGCCAGTAGTCAGGGACAGACTAACACTGAAGCTTTCTTT.

The chain joins TRBV5-6 to TRBJ1-6, with 8 bases that match TRBD1. The length of the CDR3 is 14 residues. Germline V lookup: CDR1 SGHDT, CDR2 YYEEEE. With 6 bases clipped from V and 8 bases from J, the junction kept 7 bases outside the gene matches. CDR3 in DNA: TGTGCCAGCATACGAGGGACAGGTCATTCACCCCTCCACTTT. As protein: CASIRGTGHSPLHF.

The chain has TRBV3-1 (or the pseudogene TRBV3-2) and TRBJ1-2, with D unclear. Germline V CDR1 and CDR2: LGHDT, YNNKEL (reference sequence). This CDR3 contains 13 residues. V was trimmed by 1 base and J by 4 bases, leaving 7 bases between them. In DNA, the CDR3 is TGTGCCAGCAGCCAAGGGCTTACCTATGGCTACACCTTC. This sequence encodes CASSQGLTYGYTF.

The V call is TRBV30, the J call TRBJ2-6; perhaps TRBD1 as D (6 bases). Germline V CDR1 and CDR2: GTSNPN, SVGIG (reference sequence). This CDR3 spans 16 amino acids. Trimming pared 2 bases from V and 3 bases from J, leaving 14 bases between. CDR3 region: CAWSQIRGSGANVLTF. CDR3 nucleotide sequence: TGTGCCTGGAGTCAAATCAGGGGAAGTGGGGCCAACGTCCTGACTTTC. The variable domain in full, completed from reference TRBV30 and TRBJ2-6, reads SQTIHQWPATLVQPVGSPLSLECTVEGTSNPNLYWYRQAAGRGLQLLFYSVGIGQISSEVPQNLSASRPQDRQFILSSKKLLLSDSGFYLCAWSQIRGSGANVLTFGAGSRLTVL.